A selection of T cell receptor beta chains follows, all from one sample in a study of shared clonotypes between healthy human individuals. The assay was immunoSEQ multiplex PCR, and TCRdb's table has in-frame clones only and misses some. This sample carries more than 400,000 clones, approximately 95% of them seen once, and the ten largest clones take about 0.059%. The sample was naive CD4+ T cells sorted from blood. The source of these receptors is a young woman in good health. Each CDR3 is given with its conserved first and last residue. Each record gives: clone size, V gene, J gene, D gene, CDR3 protein, CDR3 DNA. The D gene is left open where the match is weak. Clone size appears in some rows only: once, few, many, or a class for an expanded clone.

NA	TRBV18	TRBJ2-7	NA	CASSPGRGQYEQYF	TGTGCCAGCTCACCTGGGAGGGGGCAATACGAGCAGTACTTC
NA	TRBV28	TRBJ1-1	NA	CASSPPAGGNTEAFF	TGTGCCAGCAGTCCCCCGGCAGGCGGGAACACTGAAGCTTTCTTT
NA	TRBV11-3	TRBJ2-1	NA	CASSPVGPPLGEQFF	TGTGCCAGCAGCCCCGTCGGTCCGCCGTTGGGCGAGCAGTTCTTC
once	TRBV5-6	TRBJ2-7	TRBD1	CASTPGQGRYEQYF	TGTGCCAGCACCCCGGGACAGGGCCGCTACGAGCAGTACTTC
NA	TRBV6-4	TRBJ2-7	TRBD1	CASSEPGQGYEQYF	TGTGCCAGCAGTGAACCGGGACAGGGGTACGAGCAGTACTTC
NA	TRBV7-9	TRBJ1-4	NA	CASRGNEKLFF	TGTGCCAGCAGGGGAAATGAAAAACTGTTTTTT
once	TRBV2	TRBJ1-2	NA	CASSPDVTVGGYTF	TGTGCCAGCAGTCCGGACGTGACCGTGGGTGGCTACACCTTC
NA	TRBV5-4	TRBJ2-7	NA	CASSLDGTPSYEQYF	TGTGCCAGCAGCTTGGACGGTACCCCGTCCTACGAGCAGTACTTC
NA	TRBV27	TRBJ2-7	NA	CASSRGGYAYEQYF	TGTGCCAGCAGTAGGGGGGGATATGCCTACGAGCAGTACTTC
NA	TRBV5-4	TRBJ2-1	TRBD1	CASSLRRRQGTGNEQFF	TGTGCCAGCAGCTTGCGGCGGAGACAGGGAACGGGCAATGAGCAGTTCTTC
NA	TRBV18	TRBJ2-6	NA	CASSPGGVGREYSGANVLTF	TGTGCCAGCTCACCAGGAGGCGTGGGCAGAGAATACTCTGGGGCCAACGTCCTGACTTTC
NA	TRBV18	TRBJ2-2	TRBD1	CASSLHEAGTGSGELFF	TGTGCCAGCTCACTTCACGAGGCCGGGACAGGGTCCGGGGAGCTGTTTTTT
NA	TRBV11-3	TRBJ2-1	TRBD2	CASSDDSVPGGTEQFF	TGTGCCAGCAGCGATGATAGCGTACCGGGAGGGACTGAGCAGTTCTTC
NA	TRBV7-9	TRBJ1-1	NA	CASSLEVVVSEAFF	TGTGCCAGCAGCTTAGAGGTGGTCGTCAGTGAAGCTTTCTTT
NA	TRBV25-1	TRBJ2-7	NA	CASSEGVAGQYF	TGTGCCAGCAGTGAAGGAGTGGCGGGGCAGTACTTC
NA	TRBV5-1	TRBJ1-5	NA	CARKVRAESSNQPQHF	TGCGCCAGGAAAGTAAGGGCCGAGTCTAGCAATCAGCCCCAGCATTTT
NA	TRBV7-9	TRBJ1-1	NA	CASKVMWKPQNTEAFF	TGTGCCAGCAAAGTCATGTGGAAACCGCAGAACACTGAAGCTTTCTTT
NA	TRBV5-4	TRBJ1-2	NA	CASSLAGTAYGYTF	TGTGCCAGCAGCTTGGCCGGGACCGCTTATGGCTACACCTTC
NA	TRBV10-3	TRBJ2-7	NA	CAISESATYYEQYF	TGTGCCATCAGTGAGTCGGCCACCTACTACGAGCAGTACTTC
once	TRBV5-3	TRBJ1-1	TRBD1	CARIHGQGPKKMNTEAFF	TGTGCCAGAATCCATGGACAGGGTCCAAAGAAGATGAACACTGAAGCTTTCTTT
NA	TRBV11-2	TRBJ1-3	NA	CASSLDQRGNTIYF	TGTGCCAGCAGCTTAGATCAACGGGGAAACACCATATATTTT
NA	TRBV5-4	TRBJ1-1	NA	CASSPGARDTEAFF	TGTGCCAGCAGCCCAGGGGCGCGGGACACTGAAGCTTTCTTT